What follows is one T cell receptor beta chain and its context. The antigen remains unidentified. RNA transcripts were the template for amplifying TCR beta CDR3 regions. RT-PCR in the first round (using the HTBI primer set) targeted the TCR CDR3. TCRdb recomputed calls from the multiplex PCR reads with MiXCR, one row per CDR3 protein. The table includes over 350,000 distinct CDR3 sequences, more than 13% detected once. This record belongs to a study of T cells in Graves' hyperthyroidism and ophthalmopathy. Broader study findings: Ophthalmopathy prediction by the model preceded onset by a median roughly 6.3 months.

Germline loops: CDR1 KGHDR, CDR2 SFDVKD. J lost 5 bases, V lost 4 bases, and 6 bases had no gene match. The CDR3 is made up of 16 amino acids. PBMCs stemmed from about 9.5 ml fresh peripheral blood. The clonotype comes from a man aged 45-65 years with Graves' ophthalmopathy. The sequencing sample was made of blood. The chain links TRBV24-1 to TRBJ2-3; 12 nucleotides match TRBD2. CDR3 DNA sequence: TGTGCCACCAGTGACCGACTAGCGGGAGCGATAGATACGCAGTATTTT. Translating gives CATSDRLAGAIDTQYF.